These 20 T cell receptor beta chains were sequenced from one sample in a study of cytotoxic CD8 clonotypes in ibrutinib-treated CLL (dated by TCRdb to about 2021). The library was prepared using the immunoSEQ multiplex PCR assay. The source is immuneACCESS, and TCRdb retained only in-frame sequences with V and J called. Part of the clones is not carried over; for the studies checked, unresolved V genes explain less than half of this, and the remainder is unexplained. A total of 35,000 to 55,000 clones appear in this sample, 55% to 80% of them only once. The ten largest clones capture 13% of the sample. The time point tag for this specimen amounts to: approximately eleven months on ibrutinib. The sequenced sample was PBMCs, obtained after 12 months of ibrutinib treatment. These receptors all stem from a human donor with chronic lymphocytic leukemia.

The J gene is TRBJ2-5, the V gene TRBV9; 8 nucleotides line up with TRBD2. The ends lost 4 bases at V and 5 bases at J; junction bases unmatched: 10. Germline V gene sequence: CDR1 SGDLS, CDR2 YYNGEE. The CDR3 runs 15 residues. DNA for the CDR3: TGTGCCAGCAGCCTAACGGGGGGGCATACGGAGACCCAGTACTTC. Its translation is CASSLTGGHTETQYF.

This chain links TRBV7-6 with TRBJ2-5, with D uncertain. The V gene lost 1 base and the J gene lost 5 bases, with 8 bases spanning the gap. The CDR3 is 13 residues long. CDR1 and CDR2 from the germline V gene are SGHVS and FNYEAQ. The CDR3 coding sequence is TGTGCCAGCAGCTTAGGTAGGGCGGAGACCCAGTACTTC. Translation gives CASSLGRAETQYF. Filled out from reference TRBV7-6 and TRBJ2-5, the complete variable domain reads GAGVSQSPRYKVTKRGQDVALRCDPISGHVSLYWYRQALGQGPEFLTYFNYEAQQDKSGLPNDRFSAERPEGSISTLTIQRTEQRDSAMYRCASSLGRAETQYFGPGTRLLVL.

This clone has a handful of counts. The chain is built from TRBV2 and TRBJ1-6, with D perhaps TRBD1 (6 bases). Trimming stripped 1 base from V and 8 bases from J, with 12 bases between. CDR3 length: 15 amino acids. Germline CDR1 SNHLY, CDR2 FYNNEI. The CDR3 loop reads CASSEVGAADSPLHF. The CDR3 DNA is TGTGCCAGCAGTGAAGTGGGGGCGGCGGATTCACCCCTCCACTTT.

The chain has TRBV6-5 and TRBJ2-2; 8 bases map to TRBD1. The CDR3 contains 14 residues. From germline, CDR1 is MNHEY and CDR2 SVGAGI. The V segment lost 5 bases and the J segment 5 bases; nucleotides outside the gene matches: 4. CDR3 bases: TGTGCCAGCAGTGGACAGGGAGTGACCGGGGAGCTGTTTTTT. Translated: CASSGQGVTGELFF.

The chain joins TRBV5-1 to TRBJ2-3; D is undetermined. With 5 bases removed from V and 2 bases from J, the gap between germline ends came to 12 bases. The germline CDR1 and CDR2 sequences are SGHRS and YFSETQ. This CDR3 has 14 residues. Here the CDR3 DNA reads TGCGCCAGCAGGGTGGTAGGGAACACAGATACGCAGTATTTT. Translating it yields CASRVVGNTDTQYF.

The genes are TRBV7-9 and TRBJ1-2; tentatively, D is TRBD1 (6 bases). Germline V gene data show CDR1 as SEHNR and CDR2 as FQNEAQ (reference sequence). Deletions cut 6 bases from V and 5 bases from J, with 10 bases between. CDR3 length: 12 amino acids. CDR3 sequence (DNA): TGTGCCAGCAGTCCGGACAGTTATGGCTACACCTTC. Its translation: CASSPDSYGYTF.

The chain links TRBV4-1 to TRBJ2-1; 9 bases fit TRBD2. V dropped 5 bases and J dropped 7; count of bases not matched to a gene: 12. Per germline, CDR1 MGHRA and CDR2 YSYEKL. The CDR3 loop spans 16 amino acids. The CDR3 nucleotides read TGCGCCAGCAGCACCCGGGGACTAGCCTTACGGAATGAGCAGTTCTTC. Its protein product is CASSTRGLALRNEQFF.

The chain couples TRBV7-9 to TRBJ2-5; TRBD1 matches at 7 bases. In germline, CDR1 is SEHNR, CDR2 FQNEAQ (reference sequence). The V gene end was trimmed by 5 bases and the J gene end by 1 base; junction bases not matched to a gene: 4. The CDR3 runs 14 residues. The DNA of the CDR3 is TGTGCCAGCAGCCCCTGGGACAGCCAAGAGACCCAGTACTTC. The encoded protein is CASSPWDSQETQYF.

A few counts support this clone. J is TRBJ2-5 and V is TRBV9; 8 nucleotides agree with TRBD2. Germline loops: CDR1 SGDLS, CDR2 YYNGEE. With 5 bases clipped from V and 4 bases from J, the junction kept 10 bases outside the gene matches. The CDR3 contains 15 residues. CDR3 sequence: CASSQHTTSAETQYF. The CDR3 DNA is TGTGCCAGCAGTCAACATACGACTAGCGCAGAGACCCAGTACTTC.

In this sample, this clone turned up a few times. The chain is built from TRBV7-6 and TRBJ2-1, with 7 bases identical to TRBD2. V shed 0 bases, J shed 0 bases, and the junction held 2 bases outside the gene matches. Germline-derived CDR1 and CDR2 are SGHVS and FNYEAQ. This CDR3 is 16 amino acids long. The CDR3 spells CASSLARGSSYNEQFF. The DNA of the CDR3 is TGTGCCAGCAGCTTAGCGCGGGGGAGCTCCTACAATGAGCAGTTCTTC.

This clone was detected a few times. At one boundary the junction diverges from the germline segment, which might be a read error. CDR3 amino acids: CASSLAGGEQYF. The CDR3 DNA reads TGTGCTAGCAGCTTAGCAGGGGGCGAGCAGTACTTC. The V gene is TRBV7-7, the J gene TRBJ2-7, with 7 bases aligning to TRBD1. CDR3 length: 12 amino acids. Germline CDR1 SSHAT, CDR2 FNYEAQ (reference sequence).

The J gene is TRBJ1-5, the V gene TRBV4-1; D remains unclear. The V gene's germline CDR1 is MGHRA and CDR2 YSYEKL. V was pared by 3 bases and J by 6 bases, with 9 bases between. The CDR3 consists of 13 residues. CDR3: CASSQAVSQPQHF. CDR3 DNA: TGCGCCAGCAGCCAGGCGGTAAGTCAGCCCCAGCATTTT.

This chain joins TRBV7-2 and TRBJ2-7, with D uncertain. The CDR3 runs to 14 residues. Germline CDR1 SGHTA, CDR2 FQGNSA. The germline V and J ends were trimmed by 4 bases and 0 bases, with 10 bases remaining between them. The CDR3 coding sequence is TGTGCCAGCAGCTCTCAGGTGAGCTCCTACGAGCAGTACTTC. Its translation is CASSSQVSSYEQYF.

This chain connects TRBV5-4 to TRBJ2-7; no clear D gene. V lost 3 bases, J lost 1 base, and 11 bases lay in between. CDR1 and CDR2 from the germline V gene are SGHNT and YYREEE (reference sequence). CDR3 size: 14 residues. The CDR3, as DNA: TGTGCCAGCAGCTCGGACCCTGGATCCTACGAGCAGTACTTC. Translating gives CASSSDPGSYEQYF. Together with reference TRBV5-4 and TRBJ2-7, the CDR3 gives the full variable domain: ETGVTQSPTHLIKTRGQQVTLRCSSQSGHNTVSWYQQALGQGPQFIFQYYREEENGRGNFPPRFSGLQFPNYSSELNVNALELDDSALYLCASSSDPGSYEQYFGPGTRLTVT.

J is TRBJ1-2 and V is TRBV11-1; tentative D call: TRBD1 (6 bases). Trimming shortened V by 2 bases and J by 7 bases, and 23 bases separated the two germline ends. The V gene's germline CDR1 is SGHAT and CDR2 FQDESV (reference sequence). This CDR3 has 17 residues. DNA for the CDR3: TGTGCCAGCAGCTTATTCCGGGGGGCGAGGTTTTCGGGTGGCTACACCTTC. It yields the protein CASSLFRGARFSGGYTF.

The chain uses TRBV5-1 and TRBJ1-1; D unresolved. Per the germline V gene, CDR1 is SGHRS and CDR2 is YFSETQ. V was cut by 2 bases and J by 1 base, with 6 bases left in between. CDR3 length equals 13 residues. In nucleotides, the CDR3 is TGCGCCAGCAGCTTCGGCGGGAACACTGAAGCTTTCTTT. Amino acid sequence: CASSFGGNTEAFF.

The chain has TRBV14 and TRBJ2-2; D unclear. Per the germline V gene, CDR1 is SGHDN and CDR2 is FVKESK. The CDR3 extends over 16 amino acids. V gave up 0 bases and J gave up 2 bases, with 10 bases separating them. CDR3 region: CASSQDGQVNTGELFF. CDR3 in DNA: TGTGCCAGCAGCCAAGATGGGCAGGTTAACACCGGGGAGCTGTTTTTT.

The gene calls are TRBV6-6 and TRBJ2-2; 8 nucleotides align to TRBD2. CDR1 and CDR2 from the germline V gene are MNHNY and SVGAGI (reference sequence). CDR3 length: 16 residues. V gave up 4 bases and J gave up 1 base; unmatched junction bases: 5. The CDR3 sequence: CASSFGLAENTGELFF. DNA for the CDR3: TGTGCCAGCAGTTTCGGACTAGCCGAGAACACCGGGGAGCTGTTTTTT.

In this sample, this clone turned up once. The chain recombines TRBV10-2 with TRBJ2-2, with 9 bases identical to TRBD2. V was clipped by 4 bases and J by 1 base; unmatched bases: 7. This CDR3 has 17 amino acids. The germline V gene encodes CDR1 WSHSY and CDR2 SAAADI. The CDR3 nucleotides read TGCGCCAGCAGTGGAGTCCGCGGGGGGGGGAACACCGGGGAGCTGTTTTTT. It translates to CASSGVRGGGNTGELFF.

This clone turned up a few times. Written as DNA, the CDR3 is TGCGCCAGCAGCGAAGAGGGCCATATCAATCAGCCCCAGCATTTT. This gives the protein CASSEEGHINQPQHF. This chain uses TRBV5-1 with TRBJ1-5, with no clear D. The germline V and J ends were trimmed by 4 bases and 3 bases, with 14 bases remaining between them. CDR1 is SGHRS and CDR2 is YFSETQ in the germline V gene. The CDR3 covers 15 residues.